This paragraph covers one T cell receptor beta chain sequence. This clone's antigen is unknown. It has no much larger one-base neighbor in the sample; base qualities were not kept. CDR1 and CDR2 (SEHNR, FQNEAQ) derive from the germline V gene (reference sequence). From the cysteine through the phenylalanine, the CDR3 covers 17 amino acids. The kept DNA is CDR3 alone, 51 bases in frame from the first base. Relative to germline, V is 5 bases shorter and J is 0 bases shorter, with 14 bases between their ends. To prepare the library, PCR was applied. For sequencing, an Illumina HiSeq 2500 was employed. To reduce PCR and sequencing biases, unique molecular identifiers were built into the TCR beta cDNA libraries. Some 500,000 cDNA molecules were obtained for every 1 to 10 million input T cells, so each molecule roughly corresponded to one T cell. Patient libraries were prepared and sequenced with the same protocol used for the earlier healthy control dataset. Within a given batch, samples were prepared together, multiplexed and sequenced on the same HiSeq lane. In the paper's pipeline: MIGEC handled the raw barcoded reads, throwing out single-read molecular identifier groups before consensus assembly and CDR3 extraction. Clonotype tables were post-analysed with VDJtools, normalizing diversity by down-sampling all datasets to the smallest sample size. To correct batch-related cross-sample contamination, repertoire overlap clustering matched CDR3 amino acid sequences but not nucleotide sequences. TCRdb trimmed the raw reads at Q25, called clones with MiXCR and kept productive beta chains. Identical CDR3 proteins give one entry, which carries the most common genes and DNA. The V and J calls were determined by TCRdb, not by the authors. The sample table contains 650,000 to 850,000 distinct CDR3 sequences; only one count was recorded for approximately 57% of them. The ten largest account for about 4.8% of the sample.

The data belong to a study of post-analysis software for immune sequencing data (dated by TCRdb to the mid-2010s). About the study as a whole: The recorded disease courses included relapsing-remitting, secondary progressive and progressive-relapsing multiple sclerosis, and some patients had no subtype annotation. The patient repertoires were compared against 11 previously published healthy control repertoires obtained from donors aged roughly 6 to 25 years. A subset of samples was prepared in parallel using single-end sample barcoding, then pooled and co-amplified after Illumina adapter ligation.

To demonstrate the VDJtools post-analysis software, TCR beta repertoires were profiled from the peripheral blood of roughly 12 young patients with multiple sclerosis. The multiple sclerosis patients were children and adolescents ranging in age from 6 to 15 years. The paper's findings and limits, for the study overall: Significantly higher frequencies in patients than in controls were found for roughly 5 TRBV segments, including TRBV5-6, TRBV5-1 and TRBV20-1. The multiple sclerosis patient group was slightly younger than the control group. Direct clustering with F measure revealed strong co-clustering of samples prepared in the same batch, which led to a batch-effect correction. Multiple sclerosis patients had significantly lower normalized Chao1 diversity than controls, a result that suggests substantial peripheral T-cell clonal expansion.

Specimen: blood. This TCR was recovered from a girl between 10 and 17 years old with multiple sclerosis. The rearranged segments are TRBV7-9 and TRBJ2-6; the D gene is perhaps TRBD1 or TRBD2, as each covers 5 bases. The bases are TGTGCCAGCAGCCTGAGGGGACGGTACTCTGGGGCCAACGTCCTGACTTTC. Translated, it gives CASSLRGRYSGANVLTF.